Sequencing of this T cell receptor beta chain was carried out in a study of cytomegalovirus exposure and HLA in healthy donors. It was with 60 Vbeta and 13 Jbeta primers that the PCR ran. This table comes from immunoSEQ multiplex PCR, and its TCRdb copy is limited to in-frame clones, with some not included. Among about 180,000 clones listed, around 80% were seen once. A remark on this clone: Antigen: not known.

Germline CDR1 reads SGDLS; CDR2 reads YYNGEE. CDR3 length: 15 amino acids. The V end lost 2 bases, the J end lost 9 bases, and 15 bases lay between the germline ends. Whole-study findings and limits: The study carried out a later analysis of TCR beta sequences. It associated about 15,000 of them with specific HLA alleles at a false discovery rate of 0.05. Most sequenced TCRs were rare (though some public TCRs occurred in many donors).

The V and J genes are TRBV9 and TRBJ1-6; D is possibly TRBD1 (5 bases). The sample taken for sequencing was PBMCs. The source of this sequence is a girl aged 2-10 years in good health and CMV-seropositive. The CDR3 spells CASSVGGMGGSPLHF. The CDR3 DNA sequence: TGTGCCAGCAGCGTGGGGGGAATGGGTGGTTCACCCCTCCACTTT.